Shown below are 19 T cell receptor beta chains from a single sample sequenced in a study of a mutant IDH1 vaccine in newly diagnosed glioma. Method: immunoSEQ multiplex PCR; TCRdb's copy keeps in-frame clones and lacks some. The data hold approximately 54,000 clones, with about 82% observed a single time. Time point in this sample: baseline, week 1 (first vaccination visit). The treatment is: pre-vaccination baseline after standard-of-care therapy. This sample comprised PBMCs, obtained from a glioma patient treated with radiotherapy, temozolomide or both. These receptor sequences come from a man between 18 and 35 years old with glioma.

The rearrangement links TRBV2 to TRBJ1-5, with unresolved D. The CDR3 is 15 residues long. Germline lookup yields CDR1 SNHLY and CDR2 FYNNEI. Trimming left V 7 bases short and J 5 bases short, with 18 bases between. CDR3 in DNA: TGTGCCAGCAAGGCGGAGGGAATATCCGATCAGCCCCAGCATTTT. Translating it yields CASKAEGISDQPQHF.

This clone was recorded only once. For the CDR3, the DNA is TGCGCCAGCGGCGGTGGGGGGACGTCCTACGAGCAGTACTTC. This encodes CASGGGGTSYEQYF. This chain connects TRBV5-1 to TRBJ2-7; tentatively, D is TRBD2 (6 bases). The V gene's germline CDR1 is SGHRS and CDR2 YFSETQ. The CDR3 runs 14 residues. V dropped 7 bases and J dropped 1 base, with 15 bases sitting between them.

In its sample, this clone was seen many times. CDR3 coding DNA: TGCGCCAGCAGCCAAGATGCAGCCTTGAACACTGAAGCTTTCTTT. Translating gives CASSQDAALNTEAFF. The chain joins TRBV4-3 to TRBJ1-1; the D is unclear. The germline CDR1 and CDR2 sequences are LGHNA and YSLEER. The CDR3 extends over 15 amino acids. V was clipped by 0 bases and J by 0 bases, with 8 bases between them.

CDR3 residues: CASSLAPDSNQPQHF. The CDR3 region has the DNA TGCGCCAGCAGCTTGGCGCCAGATAGCAATCAGCCCCAGCATTTT. This chain connects TRBV5-1 to TRBJ1-5, with D uncertain. Germline assignment: CDR1 SGHRS and CDR2 YFSETQ. The CDR3 runs to 15 residues. Trimming took 0 bases from V and 0 from J, leaving 7 bases between them.

The V call is TRBV6-5, the J call TRBJ1-4; D may be TRBD1 (6 bases). This CDR3 is 14 amino acids long. Trimming left V 6 bases short and J 4 bases short, with 12 bases between. Germline assignment: CDR1 MNHEY and CDR2 SVGAGI. The CDR3, as DNA: TGTGCCAGCAGCAGGACAGACTATAATGAAAAACTGTTTTTT. Its protein is CASSRTDYNEKLFF.

This clone came up a few times. Germline is not matched at one junction end, which may reflect a read error. This chain connects TRBV19 to TRBJ1-5, with no clear D. The germline V gene has CDR1 LNHDA and CDR2 SQIVND (reference sequence). The CDR3 has 15 residues. CDR3 coding DNA: TGTGCCCGTAGGACCGCGGGTCATAGCAATCAGCCCCAGCATTTT. As protein: CARRTAGHSNQPQHF.

J is TRBJ1-4 and V is TRBV9; tentatively, D is TRBD1 (5 bases). The V end was cut by 3 bases, the J end by 8 bases, with 11 bases between. This CDR3 has 13 amino acids. Germline V gene data show CDR1 as SGDLS and CDR2 as YYNGEE. CDR3 DNA: TGTGCCAGCAGCGCGACAGATAGAGAAAAACTGTTTTTT. Its translation: CASSATDREKLFF.

The chain employs TRBV27 and TRBJ2-1; D is tentatively TRBD1 or TRBD2 (5 bases each). V was trimmed by 4 bases and J by 4 bases, leaving 14 bases between them. Germline V CDR1 and CDR2: MNHEY, SMNVEV (reference sequence). The CDR3 has 15 amino acids. CDR3 in amino acids: CASSSPGREYNEQFF. CDR3 sequence (DNA): TGTGCCAGCAGTTCACCGGGACGAGAATACAATGAGCAGTTCTTC.

The chain uses TRBV7-9 and TRBJ2-7; no firm D call. Trimming stripped 7 bases from V and 2 bases from J, with 6 bases between. The CDR3 has 11 residues. Germline V gene lookup returns CDR1 SEHNR and CDR2 FQNEAQ (reference sequence). CDR3 in DNA: TGTGCCAGCACCTTCGCCTACGAGCAGTACTTC. This translates into CASTFAYEQYF.

As concerns this clone: Because it lacks the conserved phenylalanine or tryptophan at the end, this CDR3 is likely a read error. The limits of the CDR3 on the DNA are not certain, so only TCRdb's listed CDR3 is given. This sequence joins TRBV28 and TRBJ1-2; the D call in the table, TRBD1, was not verified against the DNA. Inclusive of both ends, the CDR3 amounts to 12 amino acids. Germline CDR1 and CDR2: MDHEN and SYDVKM. CDR3 protein: CASTPPYGQAVI.

The chain combines TRBV15 with TRBJ1-2; 8 nucleotides align to TRBD1. CDR3 size: 16 residues. V gave up 1 base and J gave up 5 bases; unmatched junction bases: 9. The germline gives CDR1 LNHNV, CDR2 YYDKDF (reference sequence). Written as DNA, the CDR3 is TGTGCCACCAGCAGAGGCCCCCGCAGGGGGCAATATGGCTACACCTTC. It specifies CATSRGPRRGQYGYTF.

This clone was seen a few times. The chain recombines TRBV10-2 with TRBJ2-7; D perhaps matches TRBD2 (6 bases). CDR3 size: 14 residues. The germline CDR1 and CDR2 sequences are WSHSY and SAAADI. Trimming took off 4 bases at V and 4 bases at J, with 14 bases between the two ends. This chain's CDR3 is CASSGPAGGYEQYF. The CDR3 bases are TGCGCCAGCAGTGGGCCAGCTGGGGGGTACGAGCAGTACTTC.

This clone was recorded once. The genes are TRBV9 and TRBJ2-5; a possible D gene is TRBD2 (6 bases). V was pared by 4 bases and J by 4 bases, with 14 bases between. Germline loops: CDR1 SGDLS, CDR2 YYNGEE. CDR3 size: 14 residues. CDR3 coding DNA: TGTGCCAGCAGCCCGGCGGCGGGGAGAGAGACCCAGTACTTC. Its translation is CASSPAAGRETQYF.

V and J are TRBV27 and TRBJ2-3; the D gene is possibly TRBD2 (6 bases). Trimming took 4 bases from V and 3 from J, leaving 20 bases between them. This CDR3 contains 17 residues. In germline, CDR1 is MNHEY, CDR2 SMNVEV (reference sequence). CDR3 loop: CASSYPHAAGLTDTQYF. The CDR3 DNA follows: TGTGCCAGCAGTTATCCCCACGCGGCGGGGTTAACAGATACGCAGTATTTT.

The chain recombines TRBV4-3 with TRBJ1-2, with D unresolved. This CDR3 spans 15 amino acids. Germline CDR1 reads LGHNA; CDR2 reads YSLEER. Trimming pared 0 bases from V and 2 bases from J, leaving 10 bases between. The CDR3 spells CASSQDNSGNYGYTF. For the CDR3, the DNA is TGCGCCAGCAGCCAAGATAACTCAGGCAACTATGGCTACACCTTC.

The chain links TRBV29-1 to TRBJ1-2; D is uncertain. Germline V lookup: CDR1 SQVTM, CDR2 ANQGSEA. V gave up 2 bases and J gave up 5 bases, with 18 bases separating them. The CDR3 contains 15 residues. Written as DNA, the CDR3 is TGCAGCGTTGAAATAATATTAATGGATCCTTATGGCTACACCTTC. It translates to CSVEIILMDPYGYTF.

The chain has TRBV28 and TRBJ2-7, with no clear D. CDR3 length: 12 residues. V lost 2 bases to trimming and J lost 6 bases, with 8 bases between them. Germline assignment: CDR1 MDHEN and CDR2 SYDVKM. The CDR3 here is CASSLLQAEQYF. The CDR3 coding sequence is TGTGCCAGCAGTTTACTGCAGGCCGAGCAGTACTTC.

This chain links TRBV7-2 with TRBJ1-1, with D maybe TRBD1 (6 bases). The CDR3 totals 16 residues. Trimming left V 1 base short and J 0 bases short, with 12 bases between. From germline, CDR1 is SGHTA and CDR2 FQGNSA. Here the CDR3 DNA reads TGTGCCAGCAGCTTAGTACCTGACAGGTTGAACACTGAAGCTTTCTTT. This translates into CASSLVPDRLNTEAFF.

This clone was found a few times. Germline and junction disagree at one end, which may indicate a read error. The chain uses TRBV7-9 and TRBJ1-1, with no clear D. Germline assignment: CDR1 SEHNR and CDR2 FQNEAQ (reference sequence). The CDR3 contains 13 residues. The CDR3 nucleotides are TGTGCCACCAGCCCTGAAGGCTTCATTGAAGCTTTCTTT. Its protein product is CATSPEGFIEAFF.